This T cell receptor beta chain comes out of a study of blood T cell repertoires in COVID-19. V dropped 1 base and J dropped 0; count of bases not matched to a gene: 0. This CDR3 has 16 amino acids. Germline V lookup: CDR1 KGHSH, CDR2 LQKENI. As originally analysed: Estimation of nucleated cell counts was performed using reference gene primer amplification. Clones were sequenced by immunoSEQ multiplex PCR, and TCRdb holds only the in-frame ones, with some missing. That table gives V, J and clone size, and the DNA gave D and trimming. The repertoire holds about 160,000 clones, with around 86% as singletons.

Sequenced sample: peripheral blood. The V and J genes are TRBV18 and TRBJ2-6; 7 bases map to TRBD1. This clonotype originated in a man between 65 and 80 years old with acute or convalescent COVID-19. This CDR3 is CASSPQGASGANVLTF. The DNA for the CDR3 is TGTGCCAGCTCACCACAGGGGGCCTCTGGGGCCAACGTCCTGACTTTC.